The 13 T cell receptor beta chains below were found in one sample sequenced in a study of cytomegalovirus exposure and HLA in healthy donors. Profiling relied on immunoSEQ multiplex PCR, and the TCRdb table lists in-frame clones only, not all of them. The sample contains around 130,000 clones, approximately 81% of which appear only once. The sample was PBMCs. The origin of the receptors is a woman aged 30 to 39 in good health and CMV-seronegative.

This clone occurred a few times. The chain carries TRBV18 and TRBJ1-6; the D is unclear. The CDR3 has 14 amino acids. The germline V and J ends were trimmed by 3 bases and 7 bases, with 10 bases remaining between them. The V gene's germline CDR1 is KGHSH and CDR2 LQKENI. CDR3 amino acids: CASSPSASNSPLHF. CDR3 bases: TGTGCCAGCTCACCTAGTGCCTCGAATTCACCCCTCCACTTT.

The chain employs TRBV18 and TRBJ2-2; 7 bases are shared with TRBD2. This CDR3 has 17 amino acids. V was clipped by 8 bases and J by 0 bases; unmatched bases: 12. Germline CDR1 KGHSH, CDR2 LQKENI. The CDR3 nucleotides read TGTGCCAGCCCTATTACGGGGGGACGTACGAACACCGGGGAGCTGTTTTTT. Translating gives CASPITGGRTNTGELFF. The variable domain in full, with the rest retrieved from reference TRBV18 and TRBJ2-2, is NAGVMQNPRHLVRRRGQEARLRCSPMKGHSHVYWYRQLPEEGLKFMVYLQKENIIDESGMPKERFSAEFPKEGPSILRIQQVVRGDSAAYFCASPITGGRTNTGELFFGEGSRLTVL.

This clone was counted only a few times. The chain uses TRBV11-3 and TRBJ1-6; the match to TRBD1 covers 11 bases. CDR3 size: 15 residues. The V gene end was trimmed by 4 bases and the J gene end by 6 bases; junction bases not matched to a gene: 2. Germline assignment: CDR1 SGHNT and CDR2 YENEEA. The CDR3 DNA reads as TGTGCCAGCAGCTCGGGGACAGGGGGTAATTCACCCCTCCACTTT. The encoded protein is CASSSGTGGNSPLHF.

The chain uses TRBV6-6 and TRBJ1-2, with D possibly TRBD1 on 5 matching bases. This CDR3 spans 14 amino acids. V lost 5 bases to trimming and J lost 4 bases, with 14 bases between them. Germline V gene lookup returns CDR1 MNHNY and CDR2 SVGAGI (reference sequence). The CDR3 protein is CASSPDSTPYGYTF. The CDR3 region has the DNA TGTGCCAGCAGTCCAGACAGTACCCCCTATGGCTACACCTTC.

The chain links TRBV19 to TRBJ1-6; no clear D gene. Germline values: CDR1 LNHDA, CDR2 SQIVND (reference sequence). The V end was cut by 5 bases, the J end by 9 bases, with 11 bases between. The CDR3 covers 13 residues. CDR3 region: CASSREVSSPLHF. The DNA of the CDR3 is TGTGCCAGTAGTCGGGAGGTGAGTTCACCCCTCCACTTT.

As DNA, the CDR3 is TGTGCCAGCAGCTGGGGGCTCAGCACTGAAGCTTTCTTT. This translates into CASSWGLSTEAFF. This chain uses TRBV27 with TRBJ1-1; D possibly corresponds to TRBD1 (6 bases). The CDR3 is 13 residues long. Between the trimmed V and J ends, which lost 6 bases and 4 bases, there was a span of 12 bases. Per the germline V gene, CDR1 is MNHEY and CDR2 is SMNVEV (reference sequence).

V is TRBV28 and J is TRBJ1-1; 8 bases fit TRBD1. The CDR3 is 13 amino acids. The ends lost 5 bases at V and 4 bases at J; junction bases unmatched: 3. CDR1 and CDR2 (germline): MDHEN, SYDVKM. CDR3: CASSHQGATEAFF. DNA of the CDR3: TGTGCCAGCAGTCATCAGGGGGCCACTGAAGCTTTCTTT.

This clone was recorded many times. The chain recombines TRBV2 with TRBJ2-5; D uncertain. The CDR3 consists of 12 residues. Trimming removed 4 bases from V and 1 base from J, with 4 bases in between. Germline CDR1 and CDR2: SNHLY and FYNNEI. The CDR3 region is CASSALQETQYF. CDR3 coding DNA: TGTGCCAGCAGTGCCCTCCAAGAGACCCAGTACTTC. The whole variable domain, filled in from reference TRBV2 and TRBJ2-5, reads EPEVTQTPSHQVTQMGQEVILRCVPISNHLYFYWYRQILGQKVEFLVSFYNNEISEKSEIFDDQFSVERPDGSNFTLKIRSTKLEDSAMYFCASSALQETQYFGPGTRLLVL.

V usage is TRBV5-6 and J usage is TRBJ2-1; a possible D gene is TRBD2 (5 bases). The ends were cut back, 2 bases at V and 4 bases at J, with 7 bases in the middle. The length of the CDR3 is 13 residues. In germline, CDR1 is SGHDT, CDR2 YYEEEE. CDR3 residues: CASSFGGYNEQFF. The CDR3 nucleotides are TGTGCCAGCAGCTTCGGCGGGTACAATGAGCAGTTCTTC.

This sequence joins TRBV4-2 and TRBJ1-3; D not resolved. This CDR3 contains 18 residues. Trimming took off 0 bases at V and 0 bases at J, with 15 bases between the two ends. Germline CDR1 is LGHNA and CDR2 is YNFKEQ. The CDR3: CASSQDIYEASSGNTIYF. The CDR3 nucleotides read TGTGCCAGCAGCCAAGATATTTACGAGGCGAGCTCTGGAAACACCATATATTTT.

The chain couples TRBV11-2 to TRBJ1-2; D is unclear. V lost 1 base and J 4 bases, leaving 10 bases between the germline ends. The germline gives CDR1 SGHAT, CDR2 FQNNGV. The CDR3 spans 14 residues. The CDR3 DNA follows: TGTGCCAGCAGCTTAGGGCCGGAGGTCTATGGCTACACCTTC. Its protein is CASSLGPEVYGYTF.

This chain links TRBV4-3 with TRBJ1-5; D is possibly TRBD1 (6 bases). V lost 0 bases to trimming and J lost 6 bases, with 15 bases between them. This CDR3 has 16 residues. The germline V gene encodes CDR1 LGHNA and CDR2 YSLEER. The CDR3 here is CASSQDFPGVSQPQHF. Written as DNA, the CDR3 is TGCGCCAGCAGCCAAGATTTCCCAGGGGTCAGTCAGCCCCAGCATTTT.

The chain is built from TRBV5-1 and TRBJ1-6, with TRBD1 as a possible D gene (6 bases). This CDR3 has 16 residues. Germline values: CDR1 SGHRS, CDR2 YFSETQ. The V end lost 4 bases, the J end lost 7 bases, and 18 bases lay between the germline ends. DNA for the CDR3: TGCGCCAGCAGCCCCGGCCCGGACAGACTAAATTCACCCCTCCACTTT. It is translated as CASSPGPDRLNSPLHF. The variable domain in full, with the rest retrieved from reference TRBV5-1 and TRBJ1-6, is KAGVTQTPRYLIKTRGQQVTLSCSPISGHRSVSWYQQTPGQGLQFLFEYFSETQRNKGNFPGRFSGRQFSNSRSEMNVSTLELGDSALYLCASSPGPDRLNSPLHFGNGTRLTVT.